This entry lists 27 T cell receptor beta chains sequenced from one sample in a study of blood T cells in healthy people across ages. Primers used in a second PCR of about 7 to 12 cycles were a sample-barcoded 5' primer and a J-beta primer mix. TCRdb recomputed calls from the 5' RACE reads with MiXCR, one row per CDR3 protein. The top ten clones hold over 2% of a sample with about 1.8 million distinct CDR3 sequences, about 50% of them seen once. The source material was blood. Receptor source: a woman between 40 and 55 years old in good health.

The chain combines TRBV5-1 with TRBJ2-1, with 8 bases matching TRBD1. The CDR3 totals 14 residues. CDR1 is SGHRS, CDR2 YFSETQ, per germline. The V gene end was trimmed by 3 bases and the J gene end by 11 bases; junction bases not matched to a gene: 10. CDR3 nucleotides: TGCGCCAGCAGCTCTGGACAGGGAACAATGAAGCAGTTCTTC. Its protein is CASSSGQGTMKQFF.

The chain employs TRBV15 and TRBJ1-5; D gene uncertain. The CDR3 consists of 14 residues. CDR1 is LNHNV, CDR2 YYDKDF, per germline (reference sequence). The germline V and J ends were trimmed by 3 bases and 0 bases, with 6 bases remaining between them. The CDR3 protein is CATSRDYSNQPQHF. The DNA of the CDR3 is TGTGCCACCAGCAGGGACTATAGCAATCAGCCCCAGCATTTT.

The gene calls are TRBV10-2 and TRBJ1-1; TRBD1 might be the D (5 bases). Per the germline V gene, CDR1 is WSHSY and CDR2 is SAAADI. V gave up 2 bases and J gave up 1 base, with 11 bases separating them. The CDR3 covers 15 residues. The CDR3 is CASSEGAWGNTEAFF. The CDR3 coding sequence is TGCGCCAGCAGTGAGGGGGCTTGGGGGAACACTGAAGCTTTCTTT.

This clonotype was seen a single time. The junction shows a germline mismatch at one end, possibly a read error. This chain uses TRBV12-3 or TRBV12-4 with TRBJ1-2; D remains ambiguous. There are 14 residues in the CDR3. DNA of the CDR3: TGTGCCGGCAGTTCCGAACCCGTCTACTATGGCTACACCTTC. Translation gives CAGSSEPVYYGYTF.

V gene TRBV29-1 combines with J gene TRBJ2-2; D gene uncertain. Germline values: CDR1 SQVTM, CDR2 ANQGSEA. Trimming took off 1 base at V and 6 bases at J, with 9 bases between the two ends. This CDR3 is 13 amino acids long. The CDR3 is CSVEGQVPGELFF. CDR3 bases: TGCAGCGTTGAAGGGCAAGTCCCCGGGGAGCTGTTTTTT.

V and J are TRBV6-6 and TRBJ2-7, with no clear D. This CDR3 is 13 amino acids long. Between the trimmed V and J ends, which lost 7 bases and 3 bases, there was a span of 13 bases. From germline, CDR1 is MNHNY and CDR2 SVGAGI (reference sequence). CDR3 region: CASNPSAGYEQYF. As DNA, the CDR3 is TGTGCCAGCAATCCAAGCGCCGGCTACGAGCAGTACTTC.

The gene calls are TRBV7-9 and TRBJ2-1; D remains unclear. CDR3 length: 12 amino acids. The germline gives CDR1 SEHNR, CDR2 FQNEAQ (reference sequence). V was pared by 6 bases and J by 10 bases, with 13 bases between. Here the CDR3 DNA reads TGTGCCAGCAGTAGAAGGGCCCGGGAGCAGTTCTTC. It yields the protein CASSRRAREQFF.

The gene calls are TRBV7-2 and TRBJ1-4; TRBD1 aligns across 7 bases. Germline CDR1 reads SGHTA; CDR2 reads FQGNSA. The junction had 13 bases not matched to a gene; V was cut back by 5 bases and J by 4 bases. The CDR3 spans 17 residues. The CDR3 loop reads CASSPYGAAGGNEKLFF. CDR3 sequence (DNA): TGTGCCAGCAGCCCCTACGGGGCGGCAGGGGGTAATGAAAAACTGTTTTTT.

The chain has TRBV4-3 and TRBJ1-1; no definite D call. Germline V gives CDR1 LGHNA, CDR2 YSLEER. V was shortened by 0 bases and J by 5 bases, with 10 bases between the two germline ends. The length of the CDR3 is 14 residues. The CDR3 nucleotides are TGCGCCAGCAGCCAAGATCCTACAACAACTGAAGCTTTCTTT. Encoded protein: CASSQDPTTTEAFF.

With regard to this clonotype: Compared with germline, one end of the junction differs, possibly owing to a read error. The V gene is TRBV18, the J gene TRBJ2-5; D may correspond to TRBD1 or TRBD2 (5 bases each). Germline V lookup: CDR1 KGHSH, CDR2 LQKENI. CDR3 length: 13 residues. CDR3 sequence (DNA): TGTGTCAGCTCACCGGGGCTTCAAGAGACCCAGTACTTC. This sequence encodes CVSSPGLQETQYF.

The CDR3 region is CAIASGTAYNEQFF. The CDR3 DNA follows: TGTGCCATCGCCTCCGGGACAGCCTACAATGAGCAGTTCTTC. The chain links TRBV10-3 to TRBJ2-1; 7 nucleotides agree with TRBD1. CDR1 is ENHRY and CDR2 is SYGVKD in the germline V gene. This CDR3 region has 14 residues. Trimming took 8 bases from V and 2 from J; bases not matched to a gene: 6.

The J gene is TRBJ1-4, the V gene TRBV5-8, with D maybe TRBD1 (5 bases). With 7 bases removed from V and 2 bases from J, the gap between germline ends came to 15 bases. CDR1 is SGHTS and CDR2 is YDEGEE in the germline V gene. CDR3 length: 15 amino acids. CDR3 coding DNA: TGTGCCAGCTGTCCCCACGGGGGGACTAATGAAAAACTGTTTTTT. This codes for CASCPHGGTNEKLFF.

This clonotype was seen a few times. The rearrangement uses TRBV6-5 and TRBJ1-2; 8 bases agree with TRBD1. This CDR3 has 14 amino acids. Germline loops: CDR1 MNHEY, CDR2 SVGAGI. The J segment lost 7 bases and the V segment lost 2 bases, leaving 6 bases of the junction unmatched. Written as DNA, the CDR3 is TGTGCCAGCAGTTACGGACAGGGTCGGTCTGGCTACACCTTC. As protein: CASSYGQGRSGYTF.

The chain links TRBV2 to TRBJ2-1; possibly TRBD2 for D (7 bases). CDR1 and CDR2 from the germline V gene are SNHLY and FYNNEI. The CDR3 consists of 15 residues. V gave up 4 bases and J gave up 6 bases, with 16 bases separating them. In DNA form, the CDR3 reads TGTGCCAGCAGTGTCTTCCGGGGGGCTGGCAATGAGCAGTTCTTC. Translating gives CASSVFRGAGNEQFF.

The V gene is TRBV29-1, the J gene TRBJ1-2; no definite D call. In germline, CDR1 is SQVTM, CDR2 ANQGSEA. V was pared by 0 bases and J by 6 bases, with 14 bases between. The CDR3 covers 14 residues. The CDR3 spells CSVEEKAGWDGYTF. As DNA, the CDR3 is TGCAGCGTTGAAGAGAAGGCGGGATGGGATGGCTACACCTTC.

This clonotype was seen a few times. The rearrangement uses TRBV4-3 and TRBJ2-1; D is unclear. The V and J ends lost 0 bases and 12 bases respectively, with 12 bases between them. CDR3 length: 13 amino acids. CDR1 is LGHNA, CDR2 YSLEER, per germline. The CDR3 loop is CASSQDRDMGQFF. CDR3 sequence (DNA): TGCGCCAGCAGCCAAGACCGTGACATGGGGCAGTTCTTC.

The chain carries TRBV27 and TRBJ2-5; D gene uncertain. V was trimmed by 2 bases and J by 2 bases, leaving 15 bases between them. The CDR3 spans 16 residues. Germline CDR1 and CDR2: MNHEY and SMNVEV (reference sequence). CDR3 nucleotide sequence: TGTGCCAGCAGTTTAGGCCCAGGTAGTCGGCAAGAGACCCAGTACTTC. This translates into CASSLGPGSRQETQYF.

The chain has TRBV12-3 or TRBV12-4 and TRBJ2-7; either TRBD1 or TRBD2 may supply D (5 bases each). CDR3 length: 14 amino acids. V lost 10 bases to trimming and J lost 7 bases, with 23 bases between them. The chain's CDR3 is CAIQDSGWNNEQYF. In DNA, the CDR3 is TGTGCCATCCAAGACAGCGGATGGAACAATGAGCAGTACTTC.

The gene calls are TRBV12-3 or TRBV12-4 and TRBJ2-1, with D tentatively TRBD2 (5 bases). Deletions cut 6 bases from V and 7 bases from J, with 13 bases between. CDR3 length: 13 residues. This CDR3 is CASRPGVANEQFF. The CDR3 DNA sequence: TGTGCCAGCAGGCCTGGGGTAGCGAATGAGCAGTTCTTC.

This clonotype was recorded a few times. The chain links TRBV28 to TRBJ2-5; a possible D gene is TRBD2 (5 bases). The germline V gene encodes CDR1 MDHEN and CDR2 SYDVKM. The V end was cut by 3 bases, the J end by 3 bases, with 23 bases between. The length of the CDR3 is 18 residues. The CDR3 nucleotides are TGTGCCAGCAGTTTGAGGTTATACTCCCGGGGTCGGGAAGAGACCCAGTACTTC. It translates to CASSLRLYSRGREETQYF.

CDR3 bases: TGTGCCAGCAGTTTAGTGGCCCCGCCAAGGACCCAGTACTTC. Residues: CASSLVAPPRTQYF. The rearrangement uses TRBV27 and TRBJ2-5, with no clear D. The CDR3 runs to 14 residues. Germline-derived CDR1 and CDR2 are MNHEY and SMNVEV (reference sequence). Trimming took 2 bases from V and 7 from J, leaving 14 bases between them.

This clonotype turned up a few times. This chain connects TRBV6-5 to TRBJ2-1, with 11 bases aligning to TRBD1. The V segment lost 5 bases and the J segment 6 bases; nucleotides outside the gene matches: 6. The CDR3 consists of 15 residues. CDR1 MNHEY and CDR2 SVGAGI come from the germline V gene. The DNA of the CDR3 is TGTGCCAGCAGTACTGGGACAGGGGGTCCCAATGAGCAGTTCTTC. Translation: CASSTGTGGPNEQFF.

The chain links TRBV20-1 to TRBJ2-7; D not certain. V lost 0 bases, J lost 7 bases, and 19 bases lay in between. Germline assignment: CDR1 DFQATT and CDR2 SNEGSKA (reference sequence). This CDR3 contains 15 residues. CDR3 bases: TGCAGTGCTAGAGATTCGGAGTTTCCCTACAATGAGCAGTACTTC. Translating it yields CSARDSEFPYNEQYF.

CDR3 sequence: CASSFPGQSQYF. The DNA of the CDR3 is TGTGCCAGCAGCTTCCCGGGACAGTCGCAGTATTTT. The chain links TRBV7-2 to TRBJ2-3, with TRBD1 matching 7 bases. CDR1 and CDR2 from the germline V gene are SGHTA and FQGNSA. The CDR3 length is 12 residues. V lost 3 bases, J lost 10 bases, and 4 bases stayed unmatched.

The V gene is TRBV20-1, the J gene TRBJ1-4; D gene uncertain. The CDR3 spans 13 residues. Germline CDR1 and CDR2: DFQATT and SNEGSKA (reference sequence). Trimming stripped 5 bases from V and 5 bases from J, with 12 bases between. Here the CDR3 reads CSAPEPINEKLFF. The CDR3 bases are TGCAGTGCTCCAGAGCCCATAAATGAAAAACTGTTTTTT.

V gene TRBV27 combines with J gene TRBJ2-1, with 10 bases lining up with TRBD1. CDR3 length: 14 residues. Per the germline V gene, CDR1 is MNHEY and CDR2 is SMNVEV (reference sequence). The junction had 7 bases not matched to a gene; V was cut back by 6 bases and J by 8 bases. The CDR3 DNA follows: TGTGCCAGCAGGGACGGGACAGGGGTGCATGAGCAGTTCTTC. This translates into CASRDGTGVHEQFF.

The chain uses TRBV6-6 and TRBJ2-7; D gene uncertain. V lost 7 bases and J 7 bases, leaving 17 bases between the germline ends. Germline CDR1 and CDR2: MNHNY and SVGAGI (reference sequence). The CDR3 consists of 13 residues. Here the CDR3 reads CASTTSKVSEQYF. CDR3 DNA: TGTGCCAGCACTACCTCGAAGGTTTCAGAGCAGTACTTC.